The 10 T cell receptor beta chains below all came from one sample that was sequenced in a study of blood T cell repertoires in COVID-19. Method: immunoSEQ multiplex PCR; TCRdb's copy keeps in-frame clones and lacks some. The table has about 210,000 clones, 82% seen once; the top ten hold approximately 12%. Sequencing was carried out using peripheral blood. Receptors originate from a woman in her 40s with acute or convalescent COVID-19.

This clone was counted once. The chain links TRBV4-1 to TRBJ2-7; TRBD2 aligns across 7 bases. Germline V gene sequence: CDR1 MGHRA, CDR2 YSYEKL. The CDR3 is 15 amino acids. Trimming removed 4 bases from V and 4 bases from J; junction bases left unmatched: 10. CDR3 nucleotide sequence: TGCGCCAGCAGCCTGAAGCTGGGAGGGCCTTACGAGCAGTACTTC. Its translation is CASSLKLGGPYEQYF.

The V and J genes are TRBV30 and TRBJ1-2; 7 bases align to TRBD1. Trimming took 4 bases from V and 8 from J; bases not matched to a gene: 1. The CDR3 length is 10 residues. The V gene's germline CDR1 is GTSNPN and CDR2 SVGIG (reference sequence). CDR3 sequence (DNA): TGTGCCTGGAACAGGGGCGGCTACACCTTC. Its protein is CAWNRGGYTF. Full variable domain (outside the CDR3, taken from reference TRBV30 and TRBJ1-2): SQTIHQWPATLVQPVGSPLSLECTVEGTSNPNLYWYRQAAGRGLQLLFYSVGIGQISSEVPQNLSASRPQDRQFILSSKKLLLSDSGFYLCAWNRGGYTFGSGTRLTVV.

This chain connects TRBV3-1 (or the pseudogene TRBV3-2) to TRBJ2-3, with D hard to call. V lost 2 bases and J lost 1, with 7 bases in between. The germline V gene has CDR1 LGHDT and CDR2 YNNKEL (reference sequence). There are 14 residues in the CDR3. The CDR3 nucleotides read TGTGCCAGCAGCCAACCCCTTCGCACAGATACGCAGTATTTT. It is translated as CASSQPLRTDTQYF.

The gene calls are TRBV27 and TRBJ2-1, with TRBD2 matching 9 bases. The CDR3 runs to 17 residues. After removal of 6 bases from V and 2 bases from J, the junction contained 11 bases not matched to a gene. The germline gives CDR1 MNHEY, CDR2 SMNVEV (reference sequence). In DNA form, the CDR3 reads TGTGCCAGCAGGCCTACCTGGAGCGGGGGGACCTACAATGAGCAGTTCTTC. It yields the protein CASRPTWSGGTYNEQFF.

CDR3 coding DNA: TGTGCCAGTAGGGACAGGGGGCATAACTATGGCTACACCTTC. Its translation is CASRDRGHNYGYTF. This rearrangement joins TRBV19 to TRBJ1-2; 11 positions agree with TRBD1. The CDR3 sequence is 14 residues long. CDR1 is LNHDA, CDR2 SQIVND, per germline (reference sequence). The V gene end was trimmed by 6 bases and the J gene end by 1 base; junction bases not matched to a gene: 1. Supplemented by reference TRBV19 and TRBJ1-2, the full variable domain reads DGGITQSPKYLFRKEGQNVTLSCEQNLNHDAMYWYRQDPGQGLRLIYYSQIVNDFQKGDIAEGYSVSREKKESFPLTVTSAQKNPTAFYLCASRDRGHNYGYTFGSGTRLTVV.

The gene calls are TRBV29-1 and TRBJ2-7, with TRBD2 identical over 8 bases. Losses at the gene ends were 4 bases for V and 3 bases for J; bases not matched to a gene: 11. Per the germline V gene, CDR1 is SQVTM and CDR2 is ANQGSEA. The CDR3 contains 15 residues. CDR3 region: CSVGGGPQGGYEQYF. CDR3 DNA sequence: TGCAGCGTTGGCGGGGGGCCACAGGGAGGCTACGAGCAGTACTTC.

The chain recombines TRBV19 with TRBJ2-2, with D perhaps matching TRBD1 (6 bases). The CDR3 is made up of 13 amino acids. Germline CDR1 reads LNHDA; CDR2 reads SQIVND (reference sequence). Deletions cut 5 bases from V and 7 bases from J, with 11 bases between. CDR3: CASSWGQVGELFF. In nucleotides, the CDR3 is TGTGCCAGTAGTTGGGGGCAAGTCGGGGAGCTGTTTTTT.

The CDR3 sequence is CAWSTRGWVPEQFF. The CDR3 DNA reads TGTGCCTGGAGTACCCGCGGCTGGGTGCCTGAGCAGTTCTTC. This chain links TRBV30 with TRBJ2-1; D uncertain. The CDR3 runs 14 residues. Germline-derived CDR1 and CDR2 are GTSNPN and SVGIG (reference sequence). Trimming left V 2 bases short and J 9 bases short, with 17 bases between.

This chain uses TRBV5-5 with TRBJ2-2; TRBD1 matches at 8 bases. CDR3 length: 17 residues. Trimming removed 4 bases from V and 7 bases from J; junction bases left unmatched: 15. Looked up from germline, CDR1 is SGHKS and CDR2 is YYEKEE (reference sequence). The CDR3 nucleotides read TGTGCCAGCAGCCCAAGGATCAGGACAGGGATGGACGGGGAGCTGTTTTTT. It specifies CASSPRIRTGMDGELFF. Combining the CDR3 with reference TRBV5-5 and TRBJ2-2 gives the whole variable domain DAGVTQSPTHLIKTRGQQVTLRCSPISGHKSVSWYQQVLGQGPQFIFQYYEKEERGRGNFPDRFSARQFPNYSSELNVNALLLGDSALYLCASSPRIRTGMDGELFFGEGSRLTVL.

The CDR3, as DNA: TGTGCCAGCAGCTTGGAACAGGGCGTGAGCGAGCAGTACTTC. Protein sequence: CASSLEQGVSEQYF. J is TRBJ2-7 and V is TRBV5-6; TRBD1 might be the D (6 bases). V was pared by 0 bases and J by 6 bases, with 13 bases between. Looked up from germline, CDR1 is SGHDT and CDR2 is YYEEEE. The CDR3 sequence is 14 residues long.